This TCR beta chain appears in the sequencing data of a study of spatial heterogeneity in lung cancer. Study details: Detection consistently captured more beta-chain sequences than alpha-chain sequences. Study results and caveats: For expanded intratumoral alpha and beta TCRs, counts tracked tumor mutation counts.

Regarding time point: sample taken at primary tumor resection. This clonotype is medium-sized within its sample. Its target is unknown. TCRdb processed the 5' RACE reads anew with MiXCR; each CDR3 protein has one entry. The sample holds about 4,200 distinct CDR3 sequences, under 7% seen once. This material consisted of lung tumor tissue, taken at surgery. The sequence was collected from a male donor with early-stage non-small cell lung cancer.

The CDR3 region has the DNA TGTGCCAGCAGTTCTCCCGCAGGAGGGAGTTGGACCGGGGAGCTGTTTTTT. Encoded protein: CASSSPAGGSWTGELFF. The rearrangement links TRBV12-3 or TRBV12-4 to TRBJ2-2, with D possibly matching TRBD2 (6 bases). Trimming stripped 4 bases from V and 5 bases from J, with 20 bases between. This CDR3 contains 17 residues.